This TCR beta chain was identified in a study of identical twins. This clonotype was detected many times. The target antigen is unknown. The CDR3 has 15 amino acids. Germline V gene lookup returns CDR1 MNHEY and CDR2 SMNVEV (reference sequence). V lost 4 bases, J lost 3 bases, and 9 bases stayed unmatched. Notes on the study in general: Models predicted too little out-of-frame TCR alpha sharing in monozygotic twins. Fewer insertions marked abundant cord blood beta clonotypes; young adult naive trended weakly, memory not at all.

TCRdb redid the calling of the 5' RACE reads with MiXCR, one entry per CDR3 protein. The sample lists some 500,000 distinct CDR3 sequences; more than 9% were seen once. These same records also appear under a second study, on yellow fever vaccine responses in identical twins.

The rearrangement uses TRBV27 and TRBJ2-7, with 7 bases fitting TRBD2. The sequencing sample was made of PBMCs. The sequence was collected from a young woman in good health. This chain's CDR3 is CASSSLLAADYEQYF. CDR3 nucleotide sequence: TGTGCCAGCAGTTCTCTCCTAGCGGCGGACTACGAGCAGTACTTC.